Below are 3 T cell receptor beta chains sequenced from a single sample in a study of OX40 agonist ivuxolimab in advanced cancers. Assay used: immunoSEQ multiplex PCR; TCRdb lists only in-frame clones, some missing. The data show fewer than 30,000 clones, about 90% seen once. Sequencing used CD4+ or CD8+ T cells sorted from blood, obtained in a trial of the OX40 agonist ivuxolimab. These receptors were obtained from an adult with an advanced solid tumor such as melanoma, head and neck, liver or kidney cancer.

This clone was counted once. The CDR3 reads CASSLGVGTSYEQYF. CDR3 in DNA: TGCGCCAGCAGCTTGGGGGTGGGGACTAGCTACGAGCAGTACTTC. V usage is TRBV5-1 and J usage is TRBJ2-7, with 8 bases fitting TRBD2. There are 15 residues in the CDR3. Germline CDR1 and CDR2: SGHRS and YFSETQ. V lost 0 bases to trimming and J lost 3 bases; unmatched junction nucleotides: 5.

The rearrangement uses TRBV2 and TRBJ1-2; a possible D gene is TRBD1 (5 bases). This CDR3 is built from 14 residues. V was cut by 3 bases and J by 3 bases, with 11 bases left in between. Germline assignment: CDR1 SNHLY and CDR2 FYNNEI. The chain's CDR3 is CASSDWGADYGYTF. The CDR3 nucleotides are TGTGCCAGCAGTGACTGGGGCGCCGACTATGGCTACACCTTC.

The chain employs TRBV6-4 and TRBJ2-1; tentatively, D is TRBD2 (6 bases). Trimming took off 2 bases at V and 3 bases at J, with 8 bases between the two ends. CDR3 size: 14 residues. CDR1 and CDR2 (germline): MRHNA, SNTAGT. The CDR3, as DNA: TGTGCCAGCAGTGACCCGGGACTCTACAATGAGCAGTTCTTC. Translating it yields CASSDPGLYNEQFF.